Listed below are T cell receptor beta chains from one sample, sequenced in a study of T-cell memory formation after mild COVID-19. Each CDR3 protein is one row after TCRdb ran MiXCR on the 5' RACE reads. The sample contains just under 550,000 distinct CDR3 sequences, around 21% of which appear only once. Sequenced: PBMCs or a T cell subset sorted from them (not recorded which). Source of these receptors: an adult woman who had mild COVID-19 (a few samples of this study predate the infection). Cell type and time point are not known. Each CDR3 is given with its conserved first and last residue. Fields, in order: V gene, clone size, J gene, CDR3 protein. Clone sizes are given selectively: once, few, many, or a class where the clone is expanded.

v_call: TRBV29-1
clone_size: few
j_call: TRBJ2-1
cdr3_aa: CSVEEGGDYNEQFF

v_call: TRBV30
clone_size: .
j_call: TRBJ1-5
cdr3_aa: CAWSAQGNQPQHF

v_call: TRBV7-9
clone_size: .
j_call: TRBJ2-5
cdr3_aa: CASSLVPRAKETQYF

v_call: TRBV4-2
clone_size: .
j_call: TRBJ2-1
cdr3_aa: CASRLLGAYNEQFF

v_call: TRBV7-2
clone_size: .
j_call: TRBJ1-2
cdr3_aa: CASSLAATGLCYF

v_call: TRBV29-1
clone_size: few
j_call: TRBJ1-5
cdr3_aa: CSVVSGAANQPQHF

v_call: TRBV5-6
clone_size: .
j_call: TRBJ1-5
cdr3_aa: CASSHQGNSNQPQHF

v_call: TRBV4-1
clone_size: .
j_call: TRBJ2-2
cdr3_aa: CASSQVRAGGTKTGELFF

v_call: TRBV3-1
clone_size: few
j_call: TRBJ1-1
cdr3_aa: CASSQGQGNEAFF

v_call: TRBV20-1
clone_size: few
j_call: TRBJ1-1
cdr3_aa: CSAPMPWSTTEAFF

v_call: TRBV29-1
clone_size: few
j_call: TRBJ2-2
cdr3_aa: CSADGGSGELFF

v_call: TRBV7-2
clone_size: many
j_call: TRBJ2-5
cdr3_aa: CASSPWTDQETQYF

v_call: TRBV20-1
clone_size: many
j_call: TRBJ1-1
cdr3_aa: CSAQQGRTEAFF

v_call: TRBV6-1
clone_size: .
j_call: TRBJ2-3
cdr3_aa: CALRAGLGASDTQYF

v_call: TRBV5-1
clone_size: few
j_call: TRBJ2-1
cdr3_aa: CASSLARGASYNEQFF

v_call: TRBV7-3
clone_size: few
j_call: TRBJ2-3
cdr3_aa: CASSYQSGGDTQYF

v_call: TRBV6-6
clone_size: few
j_call: TRBJ1-1
cdr3_aa: CASSYTQEANTEAFF

v_call: TRBV10-3
clone_size: .
j_call: TRBJ2-1
cdr3_aa: CATATVVRDSNEQFF

v_call: TRBV6-2/TRBV6-3
clone_size: .
j_call: TRBJ2-3
cdr3_aa: CASSYSTFRRTDTQYF

v_call: TRBV12-3/TRBV12-4
clone_size: few
j_call: TRBJ2-1
cdr3_aa: CASSLGFFDNEQFF

v_call: TRBV7-2
clone_size: few
j_call: TRBJ1-4
cdr3_aa: CASSPDRAGGEKLFF

v_call: TRBV4-2
clone_size: many
j_call: TRBJ1-3
cdr3_aa: CASSQEAHSASGNTIYF

v_call: TRBV12-3/TRBV12-4
clone_size: few
j_call: TRBJ2-7
cdr3_aa: CASSQRGYYEQYF

v_call: TRBV5-6
clone_size: .
j_call: TRBJ1-5
cdr3_aa: CASSALSGGNQPQHF

v_call: TRBV12-3/TRBV12-4
clone_size: few
j_call: TRBJ2-7
cdr3_aa: CASTRKGVAAPYEQYF

v_call: TRBV4-1
clone_size: .
j_call: TRBJ2-7
cdr3_aa: CASSRDSATRFYEQYF

v_call: TRBV5-1
clone_size: many
j_call: TRBJ2-1
cdr3_aa: CASSQDRNNEQFF

v_call: TRBV7-2
clone_size: .
j_call: TRBJ2-7
cdr3_aa: CASSIGQSYEQYF

v_call: TRBV6-6
clone_size: .
j_call: TRBJ1-6
cdr3_aa: CASSPEGTHSPLHF

v_call: TRBV12-3/TRBV12-4
clone_size: .
j_call: TRBJ2-3
cdr3_aa: CASSWLAGWDTQYF

v_call: TRBV7-9
clone_size: few
j_call: TRBJ2-7
cdr3_aa: CASSYRLGEQYF

v_call: TRBV29-1
clone_size: few
j_call: TRBJ2-7
cdr3_aa: CSVTGALSYEQYF

v_call: TRBV7-6
clone_size: .
j_call: TRBJ1-1
cdr3_aa: CASSPAGGVTEAFF

v_call: TRBV4-1
clone_size: few
j_call: TRBJ1-6
cdr3_aa: CASSQERELNSPLHF

v_call: TRBV5-1
clone_size: .
j_call: TRBJ1-3
cdr3_aa: CASSSMAGRQPVAGNTIYF

v_call: TRBV6-5
clone_size: few
j_call: TRBJ2-3
cdr3_aa: CASSYAGGDGTQYF

v_call: TRBV27
clone_size: .
j_call: TRBJ1-1
cdr3_aa: CASSVQGGWSTEAFF

v_call: TRBV7-2
clone_size: .
j_call: TRBJ1-5
cdr3_aa: CASSLVRNAEYNNQPQHF

v_call: TRBV4-1
clone_size: .
j_call: TRBJ1-1
cdr3_aa: CASSQEKRDGVEAFF

v_call: TRBV9
clone_size: .
j_call: TRBJ2-7
cdr3_aa: CASSSQGNYEQYF

v_call: TRBV7-9
clone_size: few
j_call: TRBJ1-2
cdr3_aa: CASSQRDGDGYTF

v_call: TRBV29-1
clone_size: few
j_call: TRBJ2-7
cdr3_aa: CSVSGGSYEQYF

v_call: TRBV2
clone_size: .
j_call: TRBJ2-3
cdr3_aa: CASSALAAGETDTQYF

v_call: TRBV4-1
clone_size: .
j_call: TRBJ2-7
cdr3_aa: CASSQDASGASYEQYF

v_call: TRBV29-1
clone_size: .
j_call: TRBJ1-1
cdr3_aa: CSVRNLNTEAFF

v_call: TRBV5-5
clone_size: few
j_call: TRBJ2-3
cdr3_aa: CASSSPGTGTQYF

v_call: TRBV5-1
clone_size: few
j_call: TRBJ2-3
cdr3_aa: CASSPAAGGPTDTQYF